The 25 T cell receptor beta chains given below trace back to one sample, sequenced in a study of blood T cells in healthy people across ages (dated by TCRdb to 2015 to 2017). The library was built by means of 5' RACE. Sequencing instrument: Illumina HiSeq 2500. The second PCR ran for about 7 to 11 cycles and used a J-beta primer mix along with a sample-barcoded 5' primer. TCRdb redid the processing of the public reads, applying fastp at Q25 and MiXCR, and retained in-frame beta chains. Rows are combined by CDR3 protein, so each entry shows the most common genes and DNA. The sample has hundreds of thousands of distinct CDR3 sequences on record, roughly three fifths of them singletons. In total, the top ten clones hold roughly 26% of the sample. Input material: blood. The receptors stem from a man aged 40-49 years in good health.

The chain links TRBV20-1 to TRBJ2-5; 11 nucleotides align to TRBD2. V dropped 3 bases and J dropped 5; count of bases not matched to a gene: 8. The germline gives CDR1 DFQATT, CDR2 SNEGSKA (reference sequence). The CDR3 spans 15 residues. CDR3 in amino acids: CSASPLAGVEETQYF. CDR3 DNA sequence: TGCAGTGCTAGTCCACTAGCGGGAGTCGAGGAGACCCAGTACTTC.

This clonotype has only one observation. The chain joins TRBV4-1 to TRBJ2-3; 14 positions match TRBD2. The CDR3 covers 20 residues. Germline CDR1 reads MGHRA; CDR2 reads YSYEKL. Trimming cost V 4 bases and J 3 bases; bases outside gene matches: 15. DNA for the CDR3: TGCGCCAGCAGCCCGGACCCGGGGACTAGCGGGGGTTTGGAGACAGATACGCAGTATTTT. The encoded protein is CASSPDPGTSGGLETDTQYF.

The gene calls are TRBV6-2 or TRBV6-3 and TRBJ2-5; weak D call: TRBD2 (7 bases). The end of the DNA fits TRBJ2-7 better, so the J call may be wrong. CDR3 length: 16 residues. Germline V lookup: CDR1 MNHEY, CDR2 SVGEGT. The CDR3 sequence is CASSYPAGGGSYEQYF. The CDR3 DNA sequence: TGTGCCAGCAGTTACCCCGCCGGGGGCGGGAGTTACGAGCAGTACTTC.

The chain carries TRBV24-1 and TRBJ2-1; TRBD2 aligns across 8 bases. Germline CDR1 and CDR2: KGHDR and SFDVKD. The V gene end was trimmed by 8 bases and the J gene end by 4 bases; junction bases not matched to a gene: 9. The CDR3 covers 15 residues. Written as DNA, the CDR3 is TGTGCCACCATTTTCTTAGCGGGAAGATACAATGAGCAGTTCTTC. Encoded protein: CATIFLAGRYNEQFF.

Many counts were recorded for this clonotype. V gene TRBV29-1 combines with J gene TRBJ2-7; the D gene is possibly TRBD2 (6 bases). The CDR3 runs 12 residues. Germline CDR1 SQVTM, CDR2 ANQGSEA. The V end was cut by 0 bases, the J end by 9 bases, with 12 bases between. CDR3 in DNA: TGCAGCGTTGAAGAGGAGGGGCCCCGGCAGTACTTC. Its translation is CSVEEEGPRQYF.

CDR3 region: CASSFSGTLDEQYF. CDR3 in DNA: TGCGCCAGCAGCTTTTCAGGGACCCTTGACGAGCAGTACTTC. This rearrangement joins TRBV5-1 to TRBJ2-7; D possibly matches TRBD1 or TRBD2 (5 bases each). V was pared by 2 bases and J by 5 bases, with 14 bases between. The germline gives CDR1 SGHRS, CDR2 YFSETQ. The CDR3 spans 14 residues.

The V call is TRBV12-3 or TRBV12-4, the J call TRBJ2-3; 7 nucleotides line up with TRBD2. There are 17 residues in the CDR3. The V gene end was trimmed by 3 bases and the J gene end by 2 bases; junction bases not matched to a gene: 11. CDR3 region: CASSFRGSGKNTDTQYF. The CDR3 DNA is TGTGCCAGCAGTTTTCGCGGGAGTGGCAAGAACACAGATACGCAGTATTTT.

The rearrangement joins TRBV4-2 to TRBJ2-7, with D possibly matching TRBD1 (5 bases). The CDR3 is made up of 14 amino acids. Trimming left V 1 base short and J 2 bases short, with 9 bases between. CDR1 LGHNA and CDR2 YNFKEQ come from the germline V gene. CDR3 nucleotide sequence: TGTGCCAGCAGCCAAGGGTCACAGGCCTACGAGCAGTACTTC. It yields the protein CASSQGSQAYEQYF.

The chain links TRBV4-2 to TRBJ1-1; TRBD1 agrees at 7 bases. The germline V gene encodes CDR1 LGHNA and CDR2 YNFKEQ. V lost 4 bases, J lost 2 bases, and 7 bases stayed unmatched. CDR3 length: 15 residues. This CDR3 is CASSPKGQQNTEAFF. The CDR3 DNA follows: TGTGCCAGCAGCCCAAAGGGACAGCAAAACACTGAAGCTTTCTTT.

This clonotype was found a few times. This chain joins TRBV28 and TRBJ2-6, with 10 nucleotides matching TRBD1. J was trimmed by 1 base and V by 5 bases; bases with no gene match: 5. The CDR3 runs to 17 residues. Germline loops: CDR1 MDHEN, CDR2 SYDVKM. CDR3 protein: CASSPGDRGSGANVLTF. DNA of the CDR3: TGTGCCAGCAGTCCCGGGGACAGGGGATCTGGGGCCAACGTCCTGACTTTC.

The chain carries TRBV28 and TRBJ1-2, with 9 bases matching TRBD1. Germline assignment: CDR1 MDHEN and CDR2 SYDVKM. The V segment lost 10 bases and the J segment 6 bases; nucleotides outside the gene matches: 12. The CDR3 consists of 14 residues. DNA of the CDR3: TGTGCCACTTTAAAAGAGACAGGGGGGAATGGCTACACCTTC. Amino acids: CATLKETGGNGYTF.

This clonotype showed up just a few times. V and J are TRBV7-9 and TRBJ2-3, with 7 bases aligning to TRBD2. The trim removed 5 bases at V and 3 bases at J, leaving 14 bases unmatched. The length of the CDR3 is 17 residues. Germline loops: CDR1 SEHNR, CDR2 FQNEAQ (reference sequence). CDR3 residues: CASSPTLLAGETDTQYF. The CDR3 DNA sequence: TGTGCCAGCAGCCCTACCCTCCTCGCGGGGGAGACAGATACGCAGTATTTT.

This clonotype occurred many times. CDR3 sequence reads: CASTAGTGGTEAFF. The CDR3 bases are TGCGCCAGCACAGCCGGGACAGGGGGAACTGAAGCTTTCTTT. The chain is built from TRBV4-1 and TRBJ1-1; 11 bases match TRBD1. After removal of 7 bases from V and 5 bases from J, the junction contained 6 bases not matched to a gene. This CDR3 contains 14 residues. Germline CDR1 and CDR2: MGHRA and YSYEKL.

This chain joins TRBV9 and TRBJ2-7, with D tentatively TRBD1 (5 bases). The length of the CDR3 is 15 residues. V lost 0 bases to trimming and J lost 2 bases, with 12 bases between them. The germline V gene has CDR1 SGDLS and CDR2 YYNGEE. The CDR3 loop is CASSVGPEGAYEQYF. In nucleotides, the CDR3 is TGTGCCAGCAGCGTAGGACCGGAAGGGGCCTACGAGCAGTACTTC.

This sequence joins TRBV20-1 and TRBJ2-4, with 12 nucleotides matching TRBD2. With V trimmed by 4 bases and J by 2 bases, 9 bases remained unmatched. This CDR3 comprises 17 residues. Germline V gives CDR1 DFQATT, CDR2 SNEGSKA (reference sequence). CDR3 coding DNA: TGCAGTGCTACTGGGGGCACTAGCGGGGGGTCCAAAAACATTCAGTACTTC. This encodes CSATGGTSGGSKNIQYF.

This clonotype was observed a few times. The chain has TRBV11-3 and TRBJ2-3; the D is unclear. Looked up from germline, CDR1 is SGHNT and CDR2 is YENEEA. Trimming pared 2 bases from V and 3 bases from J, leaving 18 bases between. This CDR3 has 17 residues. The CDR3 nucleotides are TGTGCCAGCAGCTTACCGCGCGGCAGGTCGCCAACAGATACGCAGTATTTT. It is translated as CASSLPRGRSPTDTQYF.

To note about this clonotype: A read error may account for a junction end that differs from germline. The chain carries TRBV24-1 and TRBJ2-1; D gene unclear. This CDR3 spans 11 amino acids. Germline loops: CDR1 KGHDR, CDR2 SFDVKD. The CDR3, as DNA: TGTGCCGCCAGTGATTTATACGAGCAGTTCTTC. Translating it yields CAASDLYEQFF.

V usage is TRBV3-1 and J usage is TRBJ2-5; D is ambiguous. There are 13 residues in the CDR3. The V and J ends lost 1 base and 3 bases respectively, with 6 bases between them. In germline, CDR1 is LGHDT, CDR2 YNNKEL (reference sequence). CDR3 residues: CASSQAPKETQYF. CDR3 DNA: TGTGCCAGCAGCCAAGCGCCCAAAGAGACCCAGTACTTC.

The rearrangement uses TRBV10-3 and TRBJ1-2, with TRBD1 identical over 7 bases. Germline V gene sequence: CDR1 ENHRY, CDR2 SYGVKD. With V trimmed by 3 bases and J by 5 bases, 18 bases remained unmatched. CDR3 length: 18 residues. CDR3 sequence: CAISEWAIGQDRIYGYTF. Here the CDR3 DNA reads TGTGCCATCAGTGAATGGGCTATCGGACAGGACAGGATTTATGGCTACACCTTC.

DNA of the CDR3: TGTGCCAGCAGCCAAGGAAATAGCGGGGGATTGGTTAAGCAGTACTTC. Amino acid sequence: CASSQGNSGGLVKQYF. This chain connects TRBV3-1 to TRBJ2-7, with TRBD2 identical over 9 bases. CDR3 length: 16 residues. The V gene's germline CDR1 is LGHDT and CDR2 YNNKEL (reference sequence). V was pared by 1 base and J by 8 bases, with 12 bases of the junction left unmatched.

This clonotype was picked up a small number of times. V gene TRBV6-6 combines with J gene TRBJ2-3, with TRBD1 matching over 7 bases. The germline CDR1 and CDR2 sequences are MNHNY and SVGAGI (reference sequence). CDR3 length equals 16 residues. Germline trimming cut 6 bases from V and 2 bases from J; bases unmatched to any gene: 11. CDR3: CASRPGTEDNTDTQYF. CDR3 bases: TGTGCCAGCAGGCCAGGGACAGAAGATAACACAGATACGCAGTATTTT.

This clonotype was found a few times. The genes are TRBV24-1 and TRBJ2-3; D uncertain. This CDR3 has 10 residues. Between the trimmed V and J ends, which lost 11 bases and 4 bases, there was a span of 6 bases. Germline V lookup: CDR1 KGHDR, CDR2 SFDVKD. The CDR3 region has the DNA TGTGCCAGTGGGGCAGATACGCAGTATTTT. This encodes CASGADTQYF.

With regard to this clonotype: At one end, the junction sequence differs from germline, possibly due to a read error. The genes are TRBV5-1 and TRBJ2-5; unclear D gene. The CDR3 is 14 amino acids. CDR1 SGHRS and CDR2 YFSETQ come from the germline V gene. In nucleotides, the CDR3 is TGCGCCAGCGGCTTGGCAACGGACCAAGAGACCCAGTACTTC. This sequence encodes CASGLATDQETQYF.

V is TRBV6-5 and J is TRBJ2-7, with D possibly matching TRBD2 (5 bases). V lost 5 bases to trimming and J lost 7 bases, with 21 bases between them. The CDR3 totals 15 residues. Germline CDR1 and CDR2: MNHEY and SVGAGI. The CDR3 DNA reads TGTGCCAGCAGTCCCGTAGGGAGCGTTTCCAATGAGCAGTACTTC. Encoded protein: CASSPVGSVSNEQYF.

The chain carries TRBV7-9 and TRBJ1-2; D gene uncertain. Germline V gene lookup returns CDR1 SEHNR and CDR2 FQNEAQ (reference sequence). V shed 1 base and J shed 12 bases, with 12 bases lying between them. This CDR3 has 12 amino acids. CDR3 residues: CASSLDGPTHTF. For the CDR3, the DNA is TGTGCCAGCAGCTTAGATGGCCCTACGCACACCTTC.